The sequence of this T cell receptor (beta chain) was determined in a study of blood T cell repertoires in COVID-19. Study at large: Material from acute and convalescent COVID-19 was sourced from the United States, Italy and Spain.

This clone was seen more than once but under ten times. The CDR3 spans 17 residues. Germline lookup yields CDR1 SGHRS and CDR2 YFSETQ. Trimming cost V 0 bases and J 1 base, with 16 bases left between them. Authors' data handling: It was from reference gene primer amplification that nucleated cell counts were estimated. Libraries were prepared by immunoSEQ multiplex PCR; TCRdb keeps only in-frame clonotypes and omits some of them. The D gene and trimming were derived from the DNA, and the V and J assignments and clone size from that table. The sample includes more than 80,000 clones, 65% to 75% of them seen just once.

The receptor's source is a human donor with acute or convalescent COVID-19. The donor label of this sample is uncertain. The rearrangement links TRBV5-1 to TRBJ2-5; possibly TRBD2 for D (6 bases). The sequenced sample consisted of peripheral blood. This chain's CDR3 is CASSLGSGVRVQETQYF. The CDR3 DNA sequence: TGCGCCAGCAGCTTGGGGTCGGGGGTTAGGGTCCAAGAGACCCAGTACTTC.